This is a list of T cell receptor beta chains from one sample in a study of blood T cell repertoires in COVID-19. Some clones are missing from TCRdb's copy, which holds only in-frame ones; the method was immunoSEQ multiplex PCR. Of about 400,000 clones listed, around 84% were seen once; the top ten hold approximately 2.9%. The sample comprised peripheral blood. Receptors originate from a human donor in a cohort sampled during active COVID-19. Both conserved end residues are part of each CDR3. Each record gives: V gene, D gene, J gene, clone size, CDR3 DNA, CDR3 protein. D genes are given only for firm matches. Only part of the rows carry a size: once, few, many, or a class if the clone is expanded.

>TRBV19|TRBD1|TRBJ2-3|NA
TGTGCCAGTACCCAAACAGGGGGCACAGATACGCAGTATTTT
CASTQTGGTDTQYF
>TRBV5-8|NA|TRBJ2-3|NA
TGTGCCAGCAGCTTGGGAGGTATAGCAGATACGCAGTATTTT
CASSLGGIADTQYF
>TRBV5-1|TRBD1|TRBJ2-5|once
TGCGCCAGCAGCTTAAGTACAGGGGGCTTGGAGACCCAGTACTTC
CASSLSTGGLETQYF
>TRBV25-1|TRBD1|TRBJ1-6|NA
TGTGCCAGCAGTGACCGACAGGGGAATTCACCCCTCCACTTT
CASSDRQGNSPLHF
>TRBV12-3/TRBV12-4|TRBD1|TRBJ1-2|NA
TGTGCCAGCAGTTTGGAGGGGGCACGTGGCTACACCTTC
CASSLEGARGYTF
>TRBV11-3|TRBD2|TRBJ2-1|once
TGTGCCAGCAGCTTAGCGGGAGGCTCCTACAATGAGCAGTTCTTC
CASSLAGGSYNEQFF
>TRBV5-4|TRBD2|TRBJ2-1|NA
TGTGCCAGCAGCCCGGCGGGGGGGCCGATTGTCGATGAGCAGTTCTTC
CASSPAGGPIVDEQFF
>TRBV5-3|NA|TRBJ1-1|NA
TGTGCCAGAAGGGCGGAGTGGCCTGGAAAGAGGGCCACTGAAGCTTTCTTT
CARRAEWPGKRATEAFF
>TRBV10-2|TRBD2|TRBJ2-7|NA
TGCGCCAGCAGTGAGGGGTCTAGCGGTAACGAGCAGTACTTC
CASSEGSSGNEQYF
>TRBV5-4|NA|TRBJ2-2|NA
TGTGCCAGCAGCTTGGACAGGGTGGGCACCGGGGAGCTGTTTTTT
CASSLDRVGTGELFF
>TRBV6-5|TRBD1|TRBJ2-1|NA
TGTGCCAGCAGACCCCTAACCAGGGGGCAGTATGAGCAGTTCTTC
CASRPLTRGQYEQFF
>TRBV4-2|TRBD1|TRBJ2-5|NA
TGTGCCAGCAGCCAAGGTCGACAGGGGGGGACCACATCCGAGACCCAGTACTTC
CASSQGRQGGTTSETQYF
>TRBV27|NA|TRBJ1-4|NA
TGTGCCAGCAGTTTATCGGCGGTTCCAAATGAAAAACTGTTTTTT
CASSLSAVPNEKLFF
>TRBV5-4|NA|TRBJ2-5|NA
TGTGCCAGCAGCCCCGACGGAGACCAAGAGACCCAGTACTTC
CASSPDGDQETQYF
>TRBV30|NA|TRBJ2-5|NA
TGTGCCTGGGGGGGGCGACTTCAAGAGACCCAGTACTTC
CAWGGRLQETQYF
>TRBV30|NA|TRBJ2-5|NA
TGTGCCTGGAGTTCAGGGTTTCGGGAGACCCAGTACTTC
CAWSSGFRETQYF
>TRBV4-1|TRBD2|TRBJ2-2|NA
TGCGCCAGCAGCCAAGGACTAGCGGGGTCACGTGTTACCGGGGAGCTGTTTTTT
CASSQGLAGSRVTGELFF
>TRBV5-6|NA|TRBJ1-3|NA
TGTGCCAGCAGTCTCCCAAAGACAGGCTCTGGAAACACCATATATTTT
CASSLPKTGSGNTIYF
>TRBV7-3|NA|TRBJ1-1|NA
TGTGCCAGCAGCTTAATGGGAGCTAACACTGAAGCTTTCTTT
CASSLMGANTEAFF
>TRBV27|TRBD2|TRBJ2-7|NA
TGTGCCAGCAGTTTGTACAGGTCCGGGGGGAAGAACGAGCAGTACTTC
CASSLYRSGGKNEQYF
>TRBV10-1|TRBD2|TRBJ2-1|NA
TGCGCCAGCAGTGACGGGACTAGCGTCCGTACCTACAATGAGCAGTTCTTC
CASSDGTSVRTYNEQFF
>TRBV11-3|TRBD2|TRBJ2-2|NA
TGTGCCAGCAGCTTACGGGCGGGAGTCTCCGGGGAGCTGTTTTTT
CASSLRAGVSGELFF
>TRBV10-3|TRBD2|TRBJ2-5|once
TGTGCCATCAATTCCGGGACTAGCGGGAACCAAGAGACCCAGTACTTC
CAINSGTSGNQETQYF
>TRBV7-9|TRBD1|TRBJ1-1|NA
TGTGCCAGCACCCCAGGGGGGCTCGGCACTGAAGCTTTCTTT
CASTPGGLGTEAFF
>TRBV7-2|TRBD2|TRBJ2-7|once
TGTGCCAGCAGCCGCACTAGCGGGAGTCTAAACGAGCAGTACTTC
CASSRTSGSLNEQYF
>TRBV6-1|NA|TRBJ1-2|NA
TGTGCCAGCAGTGAAGTGGGCAGGGATGACTACACCTTC
CASSEVGRDDYTF
>TRBV7-4|NA|TRBJ1-5|NA
TGTGCCAGCCCTTGGAGGGGGGGGCATAGCAATCAGCCCCAGCATTTT
CASPWRGGHSNQPQHF
>TRBV6-4|NA|TRBJ1-6|few
TGTGCCAGCAGTGACTCACAGGGTAATTCACCCCTCCACTTT
CASSDSQGNSPLHF
>TRBV27|NA|TRBJ2-2|NA
TGTGCCAGCAGTCTCCACACCGGGGAGCTGTTTTTT
CASSLHTGELFF
>TRBV19|TRBD2|TRBJ2-3|few
TGTGCCAGTAGTGGAAGAAAGCCGGGACTAGCGGGAACAGATACGCAGTATTTT
CASSGRKPGLAGTDTQYF
>TRBV30|NA|TRBJ2-7|NA
TGTGCCTGGCTGGCCCGCCTGGCCTACGAGCAGTACTTC
CAWLARLAYEQYF
>TRBV21-1|NA|TRBJ1-2|NA
TGTGCCAGCAGCTCCAAGGAGGGAGTTACCTTC
CASSSKEGVTF
>TRBV2|NA|TRBJ2-5|NA
TGTGCCAGCTTGCAGGGTCTCCAAGAGACCCAGTACTTC
CASLQGLQETQYF
>TRBV20-1|NA|TRBJ2-1|NA
TGCAGTGCTAGTGGTGGGACTCAGTTCTTC
CSASGGTQFF
>TRBV6-6|NA|TRBJ2-7|NA
TGTGCCAGCAGTTACTCGGGGACACGTGAACTCGAGCAGTACTTC
CASSYSGTRELEQYF
>TRBV2|NA|TRBJ1-6|NA
TGTGCCAGCAGTATACAGGGAGATTCACCCCTCCACTTT
CASSIQGDSPLHF
>TRBV7-2|NA|TRBJ2-1|NA
TGTGCCAGCAGCTTAGAAGGGACGCGGGGCAATGAGCAGTTCTTC
CASSLEGTRGNEQFF
>TRBV13|NA|TRBJ1-4|NA
TGTGCCAGCAGCTTAGGGCAGTATAATGAAAAACTGTTTTTT
CASSLGQYNEKLFF
>TRBV5-1|NA|TRBJ2-3|NA
TGCGCCAGCAGCCCAGGACCTCGGGAGGATACGCAGTATTTT
CASSPGPREDTQYF
>TRBV19|TRBD2|TRBJ2-1|NA
TGTGCCAGTAGTAACAGGGGCAGGACTAGCGGGAGCGGGATTACCTACAATGAGCAGTTCTTC
CASSNRGRTSGSGITYNEQFF
>TRBV3-1/TRBV3-2|TRBD1|TRBJ2-5|NA
TGTGCCAGCAGACCGGGACAGGGGTACGAGACCCAGTACTTC
CASRPGQGYETQYF
>TRBV7-3|TRBD2|TRBJ2-3|NA
TGTGCCAGCAGCCGGGGGGGCCCAGGGGCAGATACGCAGTATTTT
CASSRGGPGADTQYF
>TRBV7-6|TRBD1|TRBJ1-1|NA
TGTGCCAGCAGCTTCAGACAGGGCGCTGAAGCTTTCTTT
CASSFRQGAEAFF
>TRBV2|NA|TRBJ2-7|once
TGTGCCCTCCAGGGCCTAGGCAGGAACGAGCAGTACTTC
CALQGLGRNEQYF
>TRBV5-1|TRBD2|TRBJ2-3|NA
TGCGCCAGCGGACCGACACGGGAGGGCACAGATACGCAGTATTTT
CASGPTREGTDTQYF
>TRBV24-1|NA|TRBJ2-1|once
TGTGCCACCAGTGATGGGGGACTTGAGCAGTTCTTC
CATSDGGLEQFF
>TRBV5-1|TRBD1|TRBJ1-1|NA
TGCGCCAGCAGCCCGAGGACCACAGGGGGCACTGAAGCTTTCTTT
CASSPRTTGGTEAFF
>TRBV28|NA|TRBJ2-7|NA
TGTGCCAGCATGTTTAGGACAGTGGACCCCTACGAGCAGTACTTC
CASMFRTVDPYEQYF
>TRBV6-5|TRBD2|TRBJ2-7|NA
TGTGCCAGCAGTTACATCAGCGGGAGGTCCTACGAGCAGTACTTC
CASSYISGRSYEQYF
>TRBV4-1|NA|TRBJ1-4|NA
TGCGCCAGCAGCCAAGACCGGTCGGAAAAACTGTTTTTT
CASSQDRSEKLFF